This T cell receptor (beta chain) was sequenced for a study of blood T cell repertoires in COVID-19. Background on the study: In each case, the material was cDNA or gDNA derived from T cells, B-cell-depleted T cells, or PBMCs.

Participant ages covered about 18 to 100 years across about two dozen US areas. V was pared by 4 bases and J by 9 bases, with 8 bases of the junction left unmatched. Per germline, CDR1 MNHEY and CDR2 SMNVEV (reference sequence). CDR3 size: 14 residues. Original processing notes: Researchers report that nucleated cell counts were estimated from reference gene primer amplification. TCRdb's table, derived via immunoSEQ multiplex PCR, lists solely in-frame clones and lacks some. Clone size and V and J calls were adopted from that table, with D and trimming inferred from the DNA. The sample shows hundreds of thousands of clones, approximately 83% of them seen only once.

The chain uses TRBV27 and TRBJ2-1; 8 bases agree with TRBD1. The sample was PBMCs or T cells enriched from blood (not recorded which). This TCR was sampled from a woman in her forties with acute COVID-19. DNA for the CDR3: TGTGCCAGCAGTTACGGACAGGGTAATGCTGAGCAGTTCTTC. Residues: CASSYGQGNAEQFF.